These 8 T cell receptor beta chains were all obtained from the same sample, sequenced in a study of blood T cell repertoires in COVID-19. Data came from immunoSEQ multiplex PCR; TCRdb stores just in-frame clones and leaves some out. The sample has around 70,000 clones, 86% seen once. What was sequenced was peripheral blood. The receptors derive from a man aged 50 or older with acute or convalescent COVID-19.

The chain uses TRBV4-1 and TRBJ1-2, with D uncertain. This CDR3 spans 16 amino acids. The germline V and J ends were trimmed by 0 bases and 1 base, with 12 bases remaining between them. The germline V gene has CDR1 MGHRA and CDR2 YSYEKL. CDR3 residues: CASSQDNAGLNYGYTF. The CDR3 DNA follows: TGCGCCAGCAGCCAAGATAACGCAGGACTTAACTATGGCTACACCTTC.

The chain carries TRBV24-1 and TRBJ1-2, with a tentative D call TRBD1 (5 bases). Germline values: CDR1 KGHDR, CDR2 SFDVKD. The CDR3 extends over 13 amino acids. V was clipped by 3 bases and J by 4 bases, with 8 bases between them. CDR3 nucleotides: TGTGCCACCAGTGATATGGGGGGCTATGGCTACACCTTC. Translating it yields CATSDMGGYGYTF.

The chain couples TRBV7-6 to TRBJ2-6; possible D gene TRBD2, 5 bases. This CDR3 is 16 amino acids long. The V end lost 1 base, the J end lost 3 bases, and 10 bases lay between the germline ends. Germline V gene lookup returns CDR1 SGHVS and CDR2 FNYEAQ. The CDR3 region is CASSLVGAVGANVLTF. CDR3 in DNA: TGTGCCAGCAGCTTAGTCGGAGCGGTTGGGGCCAACGTCCTGACTTTC.

V and J are TRBV7-3 and TRBJ2-2; no definite D call. The ends were cut back, 4 bases at V and 5 bases at J, with 8 bases in the middle. The germline gives CDR1 SGHTA, CDR2 FQGTGA. This CDR3 contains 13 residues. In nucleotides, the CDR3 is TGTGCCAGCAGCTCCCCAGGAACCGGGGAGCTGTTTTTT. Protein sequence: CASSSPGTGELFF.

This sequence joins TRBV28 and TRBJ1-4; no reliable D call. V lost 7 bases and J lost 2, with 14 bases in between. CDR1 MDHEN and CDR2 SYDVKM come from the germline V gene. The CDR3 covers 15 residues. The CDR3 is CASKTLVGTNEKLFF. The CDR3 bases are TGTGCCAGCAAGACGCTAGTAGGTACTAATGAAAAACTGTTTTTT. The full variable domain, completed using reference TRBV28 and TRBJ1-4, is DVKVTQSSRYLVKRTGEKVFLECVQDMDHENMFWYRQDPGLGLRLIYFSYDVKMKEKGDIPEGYSVSREKKERFSLILESASTNQTSMYLCASKTLVGTNEKLFFGSGTQLSVL.

This chain connects TRBV29-1 to TRBJ1-1; 8 nucleotides match TRBD1. The CDR3 is 14 residues long. CDR1 and CDR2 from the germline V gene are SQVTM and ANQGSEA. The ends lost 6 bases at V and 3 bases at J; junction bases unmatched: 9. CDR3 nucleotides: TGCAGCGTCGGAGGCGACAGGGGCCACACTGAAGCTTTCTTT. This codes for CSVGGDRGHTEAFF.

The chain links TRBV9 to TRBJ2-1, with 7 bases identical to TRBD2. V lost 1 base to trimming and J lost 8 bases; unmatched junction nucleotides: 9. This CDR3 region has 15 residues. Germline-derived CDR1 and CDR2 are SGDLS and YYNGEE. The CDR3 here is CASSVYGGSTDEQFF. CDR3 in DNA: TGTGCCAGCAGCGTATATGGCGGGAGTACTGATGAGCAGTTCTTC. The entire variable domain, with the rest obtained from reference TRBV9 and TRBJ2-1, is as follows: DSGVTQTPKHLITATGQRVTLRCSPRSGDLSVYWYQQSLDQGLQFLIQYYNGEERAKGNILERFSAQQFPDLHSELNLSSLELGDSALYFCASSVYGGSTDEQFFGPGTRLTVL.

The chain combines TRBV5-6 with TRBJ1-2, with 10 bases fitting TRBD1. V trimming: 1 base; J trimming: 6 bases; junction bases outside the gene matches: 3. CDR3 length equals 14 residues. Germline CDR1 is SGHDT and CDR2 is YYEEEE. CDR3 DNA sequence: TGTGCCAGCAGCTTGCTGACAGGGGGCGATGGCTACACCTTC. Translating gives CASSLLTGGDGYTF.